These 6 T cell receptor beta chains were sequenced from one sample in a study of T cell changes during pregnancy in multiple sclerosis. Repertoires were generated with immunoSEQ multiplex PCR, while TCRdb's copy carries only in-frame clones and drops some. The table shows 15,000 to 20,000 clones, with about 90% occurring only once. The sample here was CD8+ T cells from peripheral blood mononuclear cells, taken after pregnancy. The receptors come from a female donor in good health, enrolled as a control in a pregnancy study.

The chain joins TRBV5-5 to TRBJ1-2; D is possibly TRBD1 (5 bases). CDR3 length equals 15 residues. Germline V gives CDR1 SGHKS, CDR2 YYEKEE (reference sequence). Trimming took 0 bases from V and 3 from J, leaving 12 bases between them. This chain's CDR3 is CASSLVQGSDYGYTF. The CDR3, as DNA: TGTGCCAGCAGCTTGGTTCAGGGTTCGGACTATGGCTACACCTTC.

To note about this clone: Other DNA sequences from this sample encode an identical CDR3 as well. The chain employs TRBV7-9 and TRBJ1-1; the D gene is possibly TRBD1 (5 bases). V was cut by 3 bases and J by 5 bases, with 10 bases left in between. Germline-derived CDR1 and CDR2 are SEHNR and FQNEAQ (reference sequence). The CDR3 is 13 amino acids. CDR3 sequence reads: CASSLGGGTEAFF. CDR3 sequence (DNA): TGTGCCAGCAGCTTGGGGGGTGGTACTGAAGCTTTCTTT.

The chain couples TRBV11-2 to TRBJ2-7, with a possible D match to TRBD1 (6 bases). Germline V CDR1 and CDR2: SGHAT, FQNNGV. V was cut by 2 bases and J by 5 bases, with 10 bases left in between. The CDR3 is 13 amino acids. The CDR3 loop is CASSLNRVHEQYF. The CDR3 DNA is TGTGCCAGCAGCTTAAACAGGGTCCACGAGCAGTACTTC.

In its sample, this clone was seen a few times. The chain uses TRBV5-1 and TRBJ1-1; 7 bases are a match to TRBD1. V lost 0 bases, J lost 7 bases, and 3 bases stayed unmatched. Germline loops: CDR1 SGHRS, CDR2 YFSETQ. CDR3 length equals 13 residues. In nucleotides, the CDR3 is TGCGCCAGCAGCTTGGTCAGGGGGAATGAAGCTTTCTTT. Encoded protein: CASSLVRGNEAFF.

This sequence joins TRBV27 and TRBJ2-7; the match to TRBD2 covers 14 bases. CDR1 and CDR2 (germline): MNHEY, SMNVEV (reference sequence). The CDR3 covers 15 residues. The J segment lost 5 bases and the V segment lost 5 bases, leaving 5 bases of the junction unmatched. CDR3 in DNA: TGTGCCAGCAGTGTCGGGACTAGCGGGGGTAACGAGCAGTACTTC. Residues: CASSVGTSGGNEQYF.

CDR3 nucleotides: TGTGCCAGCAGCCCCGACAGCTTTGTTTCTGGGGCCAACGTCCTGACTTTC. This codes for CASSPDSFVSGANVLTF. This chain uses TRBV11-1 with TRBJ2-6, with D perhaps matching TRBD1 (5 bases). Trimming took off 5 bases at V and 1 base at J, with 15 bases between the two ends. This CDR3 is 17 amino acids long. Germline-derived CDR1 and CDR2 are SGHAT and FQDESV (reference sequence).